The 5 T cell receptor beta chains below come from one sample, sequenced in a study of blood T cell repertoires in COVID-19 (dated by TCRdb to 2018 to 2020). Library preparation employed the immunoSEQ multiplex PCR assay. TCRdb mirrors the immuneACCESS table, restricted to in-frame sequences. Some clones are absent from its copies; in checked studies, under half trace to an unresolved V gene, and the reason for the others is unknown. The sample includes about 330,000 clones, with 87% observed a single time. In total, the top ten clones hold roughly 1% of the sample. The source material was PBMCs or T cells enriched from blood (not recorded which). Receptors were obtained from a young woman who had recovered from COVID-19.

V and J are TRBV18 and TRBJ1-5; TRBD1 agrees at 8 bases. The junction had 8 bases not matched to a gene; V was cut back by 3 bases and J by 1 base. CDR1 and CDR2 from the germline V gene are KGHSH and LQKENI. The CDR3 sequence is 17 residues long. CDR3 in DNA: TGTGCCAGCTCACCCACAGGACAGGGACGGAGCAATCAGCCCCAGCATTTT. Amino acids: CASSPTGQGRSNQPQHF.

The genes are TRBV14 and TRBJ1-2; D uncertain. CDR1 and CDR2 (germline): SGHDN, FVKESK. V lost 1 base and J 4 bases, leaving 13 bases between the germline ends. There are 15 residues in the CDR3. Here the CDR3 reads CASSQGRVSFYGYTF. Here the CDR3 DNA reads TGTGCCAGCAGCCAAGGACGGGTGAGCTTCTATGGCTACACCTTC.

The CDR3 reads CAWSHRGLLNQPQHF. The CDR3 DNA reads TGTGCCTGGAGCCACAGGGGGCTTCTGAATCAGCCCCAGCATTTT. The V and J genes are TRBV30 and TRBJ1-5; 9 bases map to TRBD1. The germline gives CDR1 GTSNPN, CDR2 SVGIG (reference sequence). The CDR3 loop spans 15 amino acids. With V trimmed by 3 bases and J by 4 bases, 7 bases remained unmatched.

The chain recombines TRBV4-3 with TRBJ2-1, with a possible D match to TRBD1 (6 bases). Trimming shortened V by 3 bases and J by 1 base, and 10 bases separated the two germline ends. CDR3 length equals 15 residues. Per the germline V gene, CDR1 is LGHNA and CDR2 is YSLEER. This chain's CDR3 is CASSQNRVSYNEQFF. CDR3 bases: TGCGCCAGCAGCCAGAACAGGGTGTCCTACAATGAGCAGTTCTTC.

The chain links TRBV19 to TRBJ2-3; 10 bases line up with TRBD1. CDR3 size: 16 residues. With 4 bases clipped from V and 0 bases from J, the junction kept 4 bases outside the gene matches. CDR1 and CDR2 (germline): LNHDA, SQIVND (reference sequence). This CDR3 is CASSTDRGRSTDTQYF. DNA of the CDR3: TGTGCCAGTAGTACCGACAGGGGGCGAAGCACAGATACGCAGTATTTT.